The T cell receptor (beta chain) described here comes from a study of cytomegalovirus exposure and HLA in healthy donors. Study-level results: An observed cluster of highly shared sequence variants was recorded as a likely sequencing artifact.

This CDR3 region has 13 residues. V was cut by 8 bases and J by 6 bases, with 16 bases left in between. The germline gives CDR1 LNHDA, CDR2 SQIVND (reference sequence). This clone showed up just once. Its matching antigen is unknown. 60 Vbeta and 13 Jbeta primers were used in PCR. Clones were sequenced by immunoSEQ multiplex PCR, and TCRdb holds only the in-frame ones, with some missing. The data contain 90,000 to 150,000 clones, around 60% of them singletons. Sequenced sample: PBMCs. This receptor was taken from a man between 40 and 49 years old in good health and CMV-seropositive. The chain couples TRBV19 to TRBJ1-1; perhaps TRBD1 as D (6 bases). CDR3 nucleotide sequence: TGTGCCAGTTGGGGGGGCTGGTACGCTGAAGCTTTCTTT. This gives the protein CASWGGWYAEAFF.